The clone carrying this T cell receptor (beta chain) has a count of ten or more. Separate cDNA molecules each had unique molecular identifiers attached to them. TCRdb reprocessed the 5' RACE reads with MiXCR, giving one entry per CDR3 protein. The sample yields fewer than 60,000 distinct CDR3 sequences, about 10% seen once. The data are from a study of early T cells in non-severe SARS-CoV-2 infection. Study as a whole: Alpha and beta chains were unpaired, from unsorted whole-blood bulk RNA.

V was clipped by 2 bases and J by 4 bases; unmatched bases: 4. The CDR3 sequence is 16 residues long. The V gene's germline CDR1 is SGHAT and CDR2 FQNNGV. This TCR was recovered from an adult who was a healthcare worker with PCR-confirmed SARS-CoV-2 infection or an uninfected control (not recorded which). This rearrangement joins TRBV11-2 to TRBJ2-1, with TRBD2 matching 11 bases. The sequencing input was whole blood. The CDR3 DNA reads TGTGCCAGCAGCTTACTAGCGGGGGGACTTTACAATGAGCAGTTCTTC. Translating it yields CASSLLAGGLYNEQFF.